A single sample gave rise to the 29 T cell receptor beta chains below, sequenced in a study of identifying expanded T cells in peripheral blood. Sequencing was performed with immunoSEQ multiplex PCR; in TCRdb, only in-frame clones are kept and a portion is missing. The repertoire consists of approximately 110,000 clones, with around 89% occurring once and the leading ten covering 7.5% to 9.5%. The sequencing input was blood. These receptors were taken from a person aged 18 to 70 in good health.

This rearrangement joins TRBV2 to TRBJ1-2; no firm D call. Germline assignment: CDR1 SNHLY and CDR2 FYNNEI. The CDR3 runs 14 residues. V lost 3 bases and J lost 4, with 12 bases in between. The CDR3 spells CASSDRQSGYGYTF. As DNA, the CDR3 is TGTGCCAGCAGTGATCGGCAATCAGGCTATGGCTACACCTTC.

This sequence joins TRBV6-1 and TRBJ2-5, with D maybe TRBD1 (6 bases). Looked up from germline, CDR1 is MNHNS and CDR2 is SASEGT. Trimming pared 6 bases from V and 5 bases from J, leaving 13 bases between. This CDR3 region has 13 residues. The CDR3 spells CASSEQGLETQYF. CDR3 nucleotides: TGTGCCAGCAGCGAACAGGGTTTGGAGACCCAGTACTTC.

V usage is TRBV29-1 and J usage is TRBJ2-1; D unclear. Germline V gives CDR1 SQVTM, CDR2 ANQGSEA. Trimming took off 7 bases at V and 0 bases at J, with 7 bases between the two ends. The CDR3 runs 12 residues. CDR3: CSDGDSYNEQFF. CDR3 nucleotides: TGCAGCGACGGAGACTCCTACAATGAGCAGTTCTTC.

CDR3 sequence reads: CASSQTSGNPQEQFF. The CDR3 DNA follows: TGTGCCAGCAGCCAGACTAGCGGGAACCCCCAGGAGCAGTTCTTC. This chain links TRBV7-7 with TRBJ2-1; 11 bases align to TRBD2. The ends lost 5 bases at V and 10 bases at J; junction bases unmatched: 10. Per germline, CDR1 SSHAT and CDR2 FNYEAQ (reference sequence). The CDR3 runs to 15 residues.

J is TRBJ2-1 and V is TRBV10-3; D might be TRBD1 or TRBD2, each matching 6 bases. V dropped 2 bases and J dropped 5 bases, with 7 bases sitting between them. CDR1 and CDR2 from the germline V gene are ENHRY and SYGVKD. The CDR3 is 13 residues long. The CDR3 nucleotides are TGTGCCATCAGTGAGAGGGGGGACAATGAGCAGTTCTTC. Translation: CAISERGDNEQFF.

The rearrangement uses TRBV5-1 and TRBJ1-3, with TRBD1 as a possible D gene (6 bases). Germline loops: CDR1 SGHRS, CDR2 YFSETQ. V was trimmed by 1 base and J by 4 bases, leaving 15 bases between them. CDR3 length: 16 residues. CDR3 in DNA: TGCGCCAGCAGCTTGAGTCTGCGGACAGAAGGAAACACCATATATTTT. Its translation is CASSLSLRTEGNTIYF. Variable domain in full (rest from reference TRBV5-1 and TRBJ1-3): KAGVTQTPRYLIKTRGQQVTLSCSPISGHRSVSWYQQTPGQGLQFLFEYFSETQRNKGNFPGRFSGRQFSNSRSEMNVSTLELGDSALYLCASSLSLRTEGNTIYFGEGSWLTVV.

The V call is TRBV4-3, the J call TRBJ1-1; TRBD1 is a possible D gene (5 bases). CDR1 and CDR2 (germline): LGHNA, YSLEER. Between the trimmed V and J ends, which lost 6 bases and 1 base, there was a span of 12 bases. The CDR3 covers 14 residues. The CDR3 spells CASSSGLGNTEAFF. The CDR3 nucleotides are TGCGCCAGCAGTTCAGGGCTGGGGAACACTGAAGCTTTCTTT.

Here the CDR3 DNA reads TGTGCCAGCAGCTTACTCGGGGGGAGCTCCTACAATGAGCAGTTCTTC. Translating gives CASSLLGGSSYNEQFF. The chain recombines TRBV7-3 with TRBJ2-1; 7 bases are a match to TRBD2. The CDR3 is 16 amino acids. Germline V lookup: CDR1 SGHTA, CDR2 FQGTGA. The V segment lost 2 bases and the J segment 0 bases; nucleotides outside the gene matches: 4.

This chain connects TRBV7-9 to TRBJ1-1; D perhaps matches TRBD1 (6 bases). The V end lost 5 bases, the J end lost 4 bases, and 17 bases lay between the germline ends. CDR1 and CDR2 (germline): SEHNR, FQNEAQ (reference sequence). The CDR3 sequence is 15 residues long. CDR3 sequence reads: CASSPPEQGRTEAFF. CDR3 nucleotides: TGTGCCAGCAGCCCCCCGGAACAGGGTCGCACTGAAGCTTTCTTT. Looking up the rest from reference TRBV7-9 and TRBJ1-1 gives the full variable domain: DTGVSQNPRHKITKRGQNVTFRCDPISEHNRLYWYRQTLGQGPEFLTYFQNEAQLEKSRLLSDRFSAERPKGSFSTLEIQRTEQGDSAMYLCASSPPEQGRTEAFFGQGTRLTVV.

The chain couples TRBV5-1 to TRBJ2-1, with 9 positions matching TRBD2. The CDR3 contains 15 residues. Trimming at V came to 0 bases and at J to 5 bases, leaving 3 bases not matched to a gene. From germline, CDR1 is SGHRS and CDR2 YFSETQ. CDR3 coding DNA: TGCGCCAGCAGCTTGGACCCTAGCGGGAACAATGAGCAGTTCTTC. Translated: CASSLDPSGNNEQFF.

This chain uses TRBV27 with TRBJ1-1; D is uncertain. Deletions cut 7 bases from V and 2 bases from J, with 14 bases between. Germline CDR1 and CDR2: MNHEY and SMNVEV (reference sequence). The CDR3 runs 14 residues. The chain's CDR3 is CASNPQAGNTEAFF. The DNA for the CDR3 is TGTGCCAGCAACCCACAAGCAGGTAACACTGAAGCTTTCTTT.

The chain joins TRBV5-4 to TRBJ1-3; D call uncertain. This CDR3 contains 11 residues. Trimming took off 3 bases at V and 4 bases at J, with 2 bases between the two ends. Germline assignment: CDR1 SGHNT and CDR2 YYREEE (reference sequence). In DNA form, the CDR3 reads TGTGCCAGCAGCTCGGGAAACACCATATATTTT. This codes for CASSSGNTIYF.

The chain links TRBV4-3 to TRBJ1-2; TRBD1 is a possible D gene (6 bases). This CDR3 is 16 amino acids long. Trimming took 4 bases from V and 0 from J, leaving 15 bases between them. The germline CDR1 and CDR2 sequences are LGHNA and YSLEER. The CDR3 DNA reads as TGCGCCAGCAGCCCGCACGGGGGGCCTCCTAACTATGGCTACACCTTC. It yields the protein CASSPHGGPPNYGYTF.

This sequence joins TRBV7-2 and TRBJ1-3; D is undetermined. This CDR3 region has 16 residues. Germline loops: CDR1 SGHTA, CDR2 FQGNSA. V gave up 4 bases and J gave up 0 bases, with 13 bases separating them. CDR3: CASSSQQSTSGNTIYF. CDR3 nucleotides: TGTGCCAGCAGCTCCCAACAGAGTACCTCTGGAAACACCATATATTTT.

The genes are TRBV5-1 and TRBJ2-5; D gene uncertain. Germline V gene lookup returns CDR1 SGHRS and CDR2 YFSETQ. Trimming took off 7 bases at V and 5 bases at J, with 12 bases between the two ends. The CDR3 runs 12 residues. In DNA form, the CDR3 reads TGCGCCAGCGCCGTTGAGTGGGAGACCCAGTACTTC. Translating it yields CASAVEWETQYF.

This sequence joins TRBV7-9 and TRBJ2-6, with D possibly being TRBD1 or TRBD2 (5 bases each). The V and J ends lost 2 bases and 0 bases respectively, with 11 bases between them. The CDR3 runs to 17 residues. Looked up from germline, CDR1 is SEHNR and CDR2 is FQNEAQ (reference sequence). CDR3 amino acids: CASSLSGRTSGANVLTF. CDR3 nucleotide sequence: TGTGCCAGCAGCTTATCGGGACGGACCTCTGGGGCCAACGTCCTGACTTTC.

The CDR3 nucleotides read TGTGCCAGTAGTCCCACCCTCAGATATGTCGGCTACGAGCAGTACTTC. The encoded protein is CASSPTLRYVGYEQYF. The chain links TRBV19 to TRBJ2-7; no reliable D call. CDR1 is LNHDA and CDR2 is SQIVND in the germline V gene (reference sequence). The CDR3 contains 16 residues. V lost 5 bases and J lost 3, with 20 bases in between.

The CDR3 here is CASSPRGWGESSYNEQFF. The CDR3 nucleotides are TGTGCCAGCAGCCCCCGGGGATGGGGGGAGAGCTCCTACAATGAGCAGTTCTTC. This sequence joins TRBV7-3 and TRBJ2-1, with a weak D call TRBD2 (6 bases). Trimming stripped 5 bases from V and 0 bases from J, with 20 bases between. The CDR3 spans 18 residues. Germline V lookup: CDR1 SGHTA, CDR2 FQGTGA.

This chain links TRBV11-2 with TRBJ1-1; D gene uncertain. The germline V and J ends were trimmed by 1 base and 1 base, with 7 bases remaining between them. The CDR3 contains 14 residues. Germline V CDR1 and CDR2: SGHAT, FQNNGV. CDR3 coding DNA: TGTGCCAGCAGCTTAGCAGGTGGGAACACTGAAGCTTTCTTT. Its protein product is CASSLAGGNTEAFF.

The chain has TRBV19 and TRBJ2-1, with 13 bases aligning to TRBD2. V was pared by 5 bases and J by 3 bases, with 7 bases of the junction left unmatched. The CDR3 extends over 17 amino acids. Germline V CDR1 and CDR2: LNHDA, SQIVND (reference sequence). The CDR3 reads CASSGGLAGADYNEQFF. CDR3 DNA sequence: TGTGCCAGTAGTGGCGGACTAGCGGGAGCTGACTACAATGAGCAGTTCTTC. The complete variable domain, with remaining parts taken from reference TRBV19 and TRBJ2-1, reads DGGITQSPKYLFRKEGQNVTLSCEQNLNHDAMYWYRQDPGQGLRLIYYSQIVNDFQKGDIAEGYSVSREKKESFPLTVTSAQKNPTAFYLCASSGGLAGADYNEQFFGPGTRLTVL.

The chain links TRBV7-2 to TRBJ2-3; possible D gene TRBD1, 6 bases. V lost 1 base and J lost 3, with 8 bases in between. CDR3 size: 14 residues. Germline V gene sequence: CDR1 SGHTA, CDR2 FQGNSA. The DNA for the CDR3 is TGTGCCAGCAGCTTAGGTCAGGGGACAGATACGCAGTATTTT. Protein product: CASSLGQGTDTQYF.

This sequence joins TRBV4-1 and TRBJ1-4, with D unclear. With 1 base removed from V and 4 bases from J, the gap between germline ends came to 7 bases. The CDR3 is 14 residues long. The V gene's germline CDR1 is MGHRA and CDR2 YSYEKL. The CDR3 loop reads CASSQGPINEKLFF. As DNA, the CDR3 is TGCGCCAGCAGCCAAGGGCCCATTAATGAAAAACTGTTTTTT.

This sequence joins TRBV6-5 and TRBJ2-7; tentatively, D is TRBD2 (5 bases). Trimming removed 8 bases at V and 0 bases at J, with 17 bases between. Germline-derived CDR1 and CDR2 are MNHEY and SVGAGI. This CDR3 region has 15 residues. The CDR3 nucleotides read TGTGCCAGCCGGAGCTGGGCCGAGGGCTCCTACGAGCAGTACTTC. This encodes CASRSWAEGSYEQYF.

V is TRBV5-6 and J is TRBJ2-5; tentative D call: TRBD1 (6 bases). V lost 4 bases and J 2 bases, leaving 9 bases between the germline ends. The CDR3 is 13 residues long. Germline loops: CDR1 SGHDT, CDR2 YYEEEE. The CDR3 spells CASSPQGQETQYF. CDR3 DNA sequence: TGTGCCAGCAGCCCCCAGGGGCAAGAGACCCAGTACTTC.

CDR3 region: CASSPYTRDGGIQYF. CDR3 nucleotides: TGTGCCAGCAGTCCATACACACGGGACGGAGGTATTCAGTACTTC. The V and J genes are TRBV28 and TRBJ2-4; possibly TRBD1 or TRBD2 for D (5 bases each). Germline-derived CDR1 and CDR2 are MDHEN and SYDVKM. V was trimmed by 5 bases and J by 10 bases, leaving 21 bases between them. The CDR3 spans 15 residues.

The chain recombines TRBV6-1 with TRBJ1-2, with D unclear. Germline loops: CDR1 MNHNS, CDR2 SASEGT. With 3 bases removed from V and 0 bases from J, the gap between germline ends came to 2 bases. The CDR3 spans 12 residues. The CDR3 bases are TGTGCCAGCAGTGACGCTAACTATGGCTACACCTTC. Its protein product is CASSDANYGYTF.

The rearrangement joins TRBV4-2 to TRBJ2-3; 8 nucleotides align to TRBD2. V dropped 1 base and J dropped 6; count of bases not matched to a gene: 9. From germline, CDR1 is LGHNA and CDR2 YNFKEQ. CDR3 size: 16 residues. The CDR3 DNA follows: TGTGCCAGCAGCCAAGTCCCAGCGGGGGCTGGGGATACGCAGTATTTT. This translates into CASSQVPAGAGDTQYF.

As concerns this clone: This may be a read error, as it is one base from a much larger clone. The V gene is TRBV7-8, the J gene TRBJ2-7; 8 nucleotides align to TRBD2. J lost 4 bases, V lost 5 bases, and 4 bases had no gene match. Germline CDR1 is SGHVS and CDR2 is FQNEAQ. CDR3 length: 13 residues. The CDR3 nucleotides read TGTGCCAGCAGCGCGGGACTAGTTTACGAGCAGTACTTC. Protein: CASSAGLVYEQYF.

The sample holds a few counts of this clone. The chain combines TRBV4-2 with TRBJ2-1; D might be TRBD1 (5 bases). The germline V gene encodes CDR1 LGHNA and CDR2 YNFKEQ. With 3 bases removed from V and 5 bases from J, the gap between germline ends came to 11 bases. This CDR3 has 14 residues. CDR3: CASSQTAPDNEQFF. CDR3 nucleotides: TGTGCCAGCAGCCAGACAGCTCCTGACAATGAGCAGTTCTTC.